The 28 T cell receptor beta chains below were found in one sample sequenced in a study of blood T cells in healthy people across ages. A second 7 to 11 cycle PCR used barcoded and J-beta primers. In TCRdb, the 5' RACE reads were re-called with MiXCR into one record per CDR3 protein. The table records 800,000 to 950,000 distinct CDR3 sequences, 30% to 45% of them present only once. Sequenced input: blood. Source of these receptors: a man aged 18 to 29 in good health.

At least ten counts were recorded for this clonotype. The chain has TRBV3-1 and TRBJ2-1; the D is unclear. CDR1 and CDR2 (germline): LGHDT, YNNKEL (reference sequence). Trimming took off 1 base at V and 9 bases at J, with 7 bases between the two ends. CDR3 size: 12 residues. The CDR3: CASSQVGGEQFF. The CDR3 DNA reads TGTGCCAGCAGCCAAGTAGGTGGTGAGCAGTTCTTC.

The chain combines TRBV12-3 or TRBV12-4 with TRBJ2-2; TRBD1 agrees at 9 bases. This CDR3 is built from 15 residues. Trimming cost V 6 bases and J 5 bases; bases outside gene matches: 7. The CDR3 DNA follows: TGTGCCAGCAGGAAAGGGACAGGGTGGACCGGGGAGCTGTTTTTT. Residues: CASRKGTGWTGELFF.

The sample holds many counts of this clonotype. This sequence joins TRBV7-2 and TRBJ2-1; 8 bases fit TRBD2. The CDR3 sequence is 16 residues long. Germline assignment: CDR1 SGHTA and CDR2 FQGNSA. The junction had 10 bases not matched to a gene; V was cut back by 3 bases and J by 6 bases. CDR3 sequence (DNA): TGTGCCAGCAGCTTTTCGCATCGGGGGGGCTCCAATGAGCAGTTCTTC. Its translation is CASSFSHRGGSNEQFF. Together with reference TRBV7-2 and TRBJ2-1, the CDR3 gives the full variable domain: GAGVSQSPSNKVTEKGKDVELRCDPISGHTALYWYRQSLGQGLEFLIYFQGNSAPDKSGLPSDRFSAERTGGSVSTLTIQRTQQEDSAVYLCASSFSHRGGSNEQFFGPGTRLTVL.

This clonotype was found a few times. The CDR3, as DNA: TGTGCCAGCAGCTTGGCCGGGGGGTCGTGCTACAATGAGCAGTTCTTC. It specifies CASSLAGGSCYNEQFF. The chain recombines TRBV5-7 with TRBJ2-1, with TRBD2 matching over 7 bases. Being an ORF, TRBV5-7 has a function that is uncertain. This CDR3 spans 16 amino acids. Losses at the gene ends were 0 bases for V and 3 bases for J; bases not matched to a gene: 6.

This clonotype occurred many times. The chain employs TRBV7-2 and TRBJ2-5, with D perhaps assigned TRBD1 or TRBD2 (5 bases each). The germline V gene has CDR1 SGHTA and CDR2 FQGNSA. Between the trimmed V and J ends, which lost 6 bases and 1 base, there was a span of 9 bases. This CDR3 is 13 amino acids long. CDR3 sequence reads: CASSLGVQETQYF. CDR3 nucleotide sequence: TGTGCCAGCAGTTTGGGGGTCCAAGAGACCCAGTACTTC.

The chain has TRBV10-3 and TRBJ2-5, with TRBD1 matching over 10 bases. The germline gives CDR1 ENHRY, CDR2 SYGVKD. The CDR3 is 16 residues long. J lost 11 bases, V lost 2 bases, and 14 bases had no gene match. CDR3 sequence (DNA): TGTGCCATCAGTGAGGGTGGGGACAGGGGCCACGCGGGGCAGTACTTC. This encodes CAISEGGDRGHAGQYF.

This clonotype was recorded a few times. The V gene is TRBV12-3 or TRBV12-4, the J gene TRBJ1-2, with a weak D call TRBD1 (5 bases). The CDR3 loop spans 13 amino acids. Trimming left V 4 bases short and J 6 bases short, with 12 bases between. The CDR3, as DNA: TGTGCCAGCAGTTGGGGGGGGGTGAATGGCTACACCTTC. It translates to CASSWGGVNGYTF.

The rearrangement uses TRBV29-1 and TRBJ2-2; TRBD1 might be the D (7 bases). CDR1 SQVTM and CDR2 ANQGSEA come from the germline V gene. The ends were cut back, 8 bases at V and 0 bases at J, with 13 bases in the middle. CDR3 size: 14 residues. The CDR3 here is CSIAGQPNTGELFF. CDR3 sequence (DNA): TGCAGCATCGCGGGACAGCCGAACACCGGGGAGCTGTTTTTT.

The gene calls are TRBV20-1 and TRBJ2-7; the D gene could be TRBD1 or TRBD2 (6 bases each). CDR3 length: 16 residues. CDR1 and CDR2 (germline): DFQATT, SNEGSKA (reference sequence). V was shortened by 5 bases and J by 3 bases, with 23 bases between the two germline ends. This CDR3 is CSAEGGYSGPLYEQYF. CDR3 bases: TGCAGTGCTGAAGGGGGATATAGCGGACCCCTCTACGAGCAGTACTTC.

In regard to this clonotype: A much more abundant neighbour one base away suggests this may be a read error. The CDR3 loop is CAISESTGWSETQYF. CDR3 nucleotide sequence: TGTGCCATCAGTGAGTCGACAGGTTGGTCGGAGACCCAGTACTTC. The chain combines TRBV10-3 with TRBJ2-7; tentatively, D is TRBD1 (6 bases). The J call may be mistaken, given a closer DNA end match to TRBJ2-5. This CDR3 is 15 amino acids long. CDR1 ENHRY and CDR2 SYGVKD come from the germline V gene.

This clonotype was detected only once. A read error may account for a junction end that differs from germline. The V gene is TRBV18, the J gene TRBJ2-1, with TRBD1 identical over 9 bases. From germline, CDR1 is KGHSH and CDR2 LQKENI. This CDR3 spans 15 amino acids. The CDR3 spells CASSPGTGSYNERFF. DNA for the CDR3: TGTGCCAGCTCACCCGGGACAGGGTCATACAATGAGCGGTTCTTC.

This clonotype has a handful of counts. The chain joins TRBV12-3 or TRBV12-4 to TRBJ1-1, with D hard to call. This CDR3 has 11 residues. V lost 3 bases and J 11 bases, leaving 10 bases between the germline ends. The CDR3 nucleotides are TGTGCCAGCAGTTTGTTCAGCGGCGCTTTCTTT. This sequence encodes CASSLFSGAFF.

This clonotype has more than one count but fewer than ten. Written as DNA, the CDR3 is TGTGCCAGCAGCTTGTGGGGAGGTGGGGCCAACGTCCTGACTTTC. Residues: CASSLWGGGANVLTF. The chain carries TRBV5-6 and TRBJ2-6, with D tentatively TRBD2 (6 bases). The CDR3 sequence is 15 residues long. Trimming left V 1 base short and J 3 bases short, with 8 bases between. In germline, CDR1 is SGHDT, CDR2 YYEEEE.

This clonotype was seen only a few times. The J gene is TRBJ2-7, the V gene TRBV7-2; D is perhaps TRBD1 or TRBD2 (5 bases each). Trimming pared 2 bases from V and 0 bases from J, leaving 11 bases between. Looked up from germline, CDR1 is SGHTA and CDR2 is FQGNSA. CDR3 length: 15 residues. CDR3 sequence (DNA): TGTGCCAGCAGCTTATTAATGGGACCCTCCTACGAGCAGTACTTC. The encoded protein is CASSLLMGPSYEQYF.

The chain uses TRBV6-2 or TRBV6-3 and TRBJ2-3; 7 nucleotides align to TRBD2. V trimming: 6 bases; J trimming: 7 bases; junction bases outside the gene matches: 4. This CDR3 is built from 12 residues. Germline CDR1 reads MNHEY; CDR2 reads SVGEGT. CDR3 amino acids: CASSPGLNTQYF. The CDR3 DNA sequence: TGTGCCAGCAGCCCGGGACTAAATACGCAGTATTTT.

The chain links TRBV10-3 to TRBJ2-5, with D hard to call. The CDR3 totals 13 residues. Deletions cut 4 bases from V and 0 bases from J, with 6 bases between. Germline V gene lookup returns CDR1 ENHRY and CDR2 SYGVKD. CDR3 amino acids: CAISVGHQETQYF. Here the CDR3 DNA reads TGTGCCATCAGTGTTGGGCACCAAGAGACCCAGTACTTC.

The V gene is TRBV15, the J gene TRBJ1-1, with 7 positions matching TRBD1. The CDR3 covers 15 residues. Germline V gene lookup returns CDR1 LNHNV and CDR2 YYDKDF (reference sequence). J was trimmed by 1 base and V by 0 bases; bases with no gene match: 2. The CDR3 bases are TGTGCCACCAGCAGAGAGGGGACAGCGAACACTGAAGCTTTCTTT. Its translation is CATSREGTANTEAFF.

This clonotype was observed a handful of times. V and J are TRBV7-9 and TRBJ2-3; D is undetermined. The CDR3 extends over 15 amino acids. The germline gives CDR1 SEHNR, CDR2 FQNEAQ (reference sequence). The V end was cut by 1 base, the J end by 2 bases, with 10 bases between. CDR3 in DNA: TGTGCCAGCAGCTTAGATAGAGGTTCCACAGATACGCAGTATTTT. Its protein product is CASSLDRGSTDTQYF.

This chain links TRBV6-1 with TRBJ1-5, with TRBD1 as a possible D gene (6 bases). Trimming took off 7 bases at V and 7 bases at J, with 17 bases between the two ends. The CDR3 is made up of 14 amino acids. Germline V gene data show CDR1 as MNHNS and CDR2 as SASEGT. The CDR3 spells CASKLTQGSQPQHF. CDR3 nucleotides: TGTGCCAGCAAGCTAACGCAGGGGAGCCAGCCCCAGCATTTT.

The chain carries TRBV18 and TRBJ1-1; 8 bases line up with TRBD1. Trimming at V came to 2 bases and at J to 5 bases, leaving 7 bases not matched to a gene. Germline lookup yields CDR1 KGHSH and CDR2 LQKENI. The CDR3 runs 15 residues. The CDR3 bases are TGTGCCAGCTCACCAGTCAGGGGGCGTAATACTGAAGCTTTCTTT. Translating it yields CASSPVRGRNTEAFF.

This clonotype was counted at least ten times. The chain joins TRBV12-3 or TRBV12-4 to TRBJ2-7; TRBD2 matches at 9 bases. The CDR3 covers 14 residues. With 1 base clipped from V and 6 bases from J, the junction kept 4 bases outside the gene matches. The DNA for the CDR3 is TGTGCCAGCAGTTTAGGGACTAGCGTCGGCGAGCAGTACTTC. Residues: CASSLGTSVGEQYF.

This clonotype was picked up one time. The chain is built from TRBV7-9 and TRBJ1-4; 8 positions agree with TRBD1. The CDR3 spans 15 residues. Germline V gene data show CDR1 as SEHNR and CDR2 as FQNEAQ (reference sequence). V gave up 5 bases and J gave up 8 bases; unmatched junction bases: 10. DNA for the CDR3: TGTGCCAGCAGCCGTAACCAGGGGGCCGGCGAAAAACTGTTTTTT. It translates to CASSRNQGAGEKLFF.

This chain connects TRBV12-3 or TRBV12-4 to TRBJ1-4, with D perhaps matching TRBD1 (6 bases). Trimming removed 3 bases at V and 0 bases at J, with 11 bases between. The CDR3 is 16 amino acids. The DNA of the CDR3 is TGTGCCAGCAGTTTCGGACAGTCTGCAACTAATGAAAAACTGTTTTTT. Residues: CASSFGQSATNEKLFF.

The rearrangement uses TRBV3-1 and TRBJ1-2; no clear D. V gave up 0 bases and J gave up 4 bases, with 6 bases separating them. The CDR3 totals 13 residues. Germline V gene sequence: CDR1 LGHDT, CDR2 YNNKEL (reference sequence). For the CDR3, the DNA is TGTGCCAGCAGCCAAGAAACAGCCTATGGCTACACCTTC. This translates into CASSQETAYGYTF.

This clonotype appeared many times. The genes are TRBV10-3 and TRBJ2-7; perhaps TRBD1 as D (5 bases). The V and J ends lost 3 bases and 4 bases respectively, with 13 bases between them. Germline CDR1 and CDR2: ENHRY and SYGVKD. The CDR3 contains 14 residues. The CDR3 reads CAISDLRDEYEQYF. In nucleotides, the CDR3 is TGTGCCATCAGTGATCTCAGGGATGAGTACGAGCAGTACTTC.

The chain combines TRBV12-3 or TRBV12-4 with TRBJ1-4, with no clear D. V lost 10 bases to trimming and J lost 6 bases, with 12 bases between them. There are 12 residues in the CDR3. The CDR3 loop reads CATSFGDEKLFF. The CDR3 DNA reads as TGTGCCACCTCATTCGGCGATGAAAAACTGTTTTTT.

The chain recombines TRBV16 with TRBJ1-6, with D perhaps matching TRBD1 (5 bases). Per the germline V gene, CDR1 is KGHSY and CDR2 is FQNENV. Trimming shortened V by 0 bases and J by 10 bases, and 16 bases separated the two germline ends. This CDR3 has 16 amino acids. Here the CDR3 reads CASSQSPGRVGSPLHF. CDR3 DNA: TGTGCCAGCAGCCAATCGCCGGGCAGGGTCGGATCACCCCTCCACTTT.

The V gene is TRBV5-8, the J gene TRBJ1-2; no firm D call. Trimming removed 0 bases from V and 4 bases from J, with 13 bases in between. Germline V gene lookup returns CDR1 SGHTS and CDR2 YDEGEE. The CDR3 extends over 15 amino acids. CDR3 sequence reads: CASSLAGQSSYGYTF. As DNA, the CDR3 is TGTGCCAGCAGCTTGGCCGGTCAGTCCTCCTATGGCTACACCTTC.